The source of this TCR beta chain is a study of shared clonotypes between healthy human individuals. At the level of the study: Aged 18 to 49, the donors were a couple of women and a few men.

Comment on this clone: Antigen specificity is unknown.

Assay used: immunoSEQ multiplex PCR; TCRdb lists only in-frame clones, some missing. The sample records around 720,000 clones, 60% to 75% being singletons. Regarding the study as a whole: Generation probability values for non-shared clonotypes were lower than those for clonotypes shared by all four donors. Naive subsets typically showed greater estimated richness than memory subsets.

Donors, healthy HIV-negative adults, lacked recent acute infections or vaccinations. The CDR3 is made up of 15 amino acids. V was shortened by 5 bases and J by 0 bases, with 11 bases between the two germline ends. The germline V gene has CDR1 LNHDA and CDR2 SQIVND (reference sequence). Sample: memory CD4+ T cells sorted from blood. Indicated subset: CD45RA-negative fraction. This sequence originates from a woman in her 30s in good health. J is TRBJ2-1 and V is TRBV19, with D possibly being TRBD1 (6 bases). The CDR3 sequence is CASSPLTGSYNEQFF. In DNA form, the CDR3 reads TGTGCCAGTAGTCCGTTGACAGGCTCCTACAATGAGCAGTTCTTC.